The rows below give T cell receptor beta chains drawn from one sample of a study of OX40 agonist ivuxolimab in advanced cancers. Profiling relied on immunoSEQ multiplex PCR, and the TCRdb table lists in-frame clones only, not all of them. The repertoire holds about 73,000 clones, with 80% to 95% as singletons. The input for sequencing was CD4+ or CD8+ T cells sorted from blood, taken in a trial of the OX40 agonist ivuxolimab. The receptors come from an adult with an advanced solid tumor such as melanoma, head and neck, liver or kidney cancer. CDR3s leave out the opening cysteine and the closing phenylalanine or tryptophan.

J gene,V gene,CDR3 protein
TRBJ1-2,TRBV7-3,ASSLRTGADGYT
TRBJ2-7,TRBV5-1,ASSLEAGVYYEQY
TRBJ2-3,TRBV18,ASSGTSTGSTDTQY
TRBJ1-1,TRBV28,ASSTSSPPGLEAF
TRBJ2-1,TRBV28,ASSLSPSGIDEQF
TRBJ2-7,TRBV7-9,ASSFSSYEQY
TRBJ2-3,TRBV4-1,ASSPLDRGSTDTQY
TRBJ1-1,TRBV7-2,ASSRQVLNTEAF
TRBJ2-5,TRBV7-7,ASSLGTFKGFQETQY
TRBJ2-1,TRBV7-3,ASSLGAGGSQSSYNEQF
TRBJ2-7,TRBV7-9,ASSPRPGLAGGWEQY
TRBJ2-3,TRBV7-3,ASRRTSGDRDTQY
TRBJ2-5,TRBV5-6,ASSMTLTETQY
TRBJ1-5,TRBV28,ASSFGLVGNQPQH
TRBJ2-3,TRBV29-1,SVEQDTQY
TRBJ2-5,TRBV28,ASRGGTGEETQY
TRBJ2-2,TRBV5-1,ASSSGLPPTGELF
TRBJ1-3,TRBV9,ASSAMAGNTIY